One and the same sample provided the 20 T cell receptor beta chains below, sequenced in a study of shared clonotypes between healthy human individuals. Data came from immunoSEQ multiplex PCR; TCRdb stores just in-frame clones and leaves some out. The sample includes approximately 1,500,000 clones, 95% to 99% of them seen just once. The specimen was naive CD4+ T cells sorted from blood. The subset: CD45RA+ positively selected. These receptors all stem from a man younger than 40 in good health.

The chain recombines TRBV11-2 with TRBJ2-1, with D perhaps given as TRBD1 or TRBD2 (6 bases each). The V end was cut by 5 bases, the J end by 0 bases, with 11 bases between. The CDR3 spans 15 residues. Germline loops: CDR1 SGHAT, CDR2 FQNNGV. The CDR3 coding sequence is TGTGCCAGCAGCCACAGGGACTTCTCCTACAATGAGCAGTTCTTC. Its protein is CASSHRDFSYNEQFF.

The V gene is TRBV27, the J gene TRBJ1-2, with D maybe TRBD1 (5 bases). This CDR3 spans 14 amino acids. V was pared by 2 bases and J by 4 bases, with 11 bases between. Per germline, CDR1 MNHEY and CDR2 SMNVEV (reference sequence). This CDR3 is CASSLGGAGYGYTF. Written as DNA, the CDR3 is TGTGCCAGCAGTTTAGGCGGGGCGGGCTATGGCTACACCTTC.

The CDR3 is CASSVSGYGNEKLFF. The CDR3 DNA reads TGTGCCAGCAGCGTGTCAGGTTACGGTAATGAAAAACTGTTTTTT. The chain carries TRBV9 and TRBJ1-4; D not certain. Trimming took 2 bases from V and 4 from J, leaving 12 bases between them. CDR3 size: 15 residues. Germline loops: CDR1 SGDLS, CDR2 YYNGEE. Drawing the rest from reference TRBV9 and TRBJ1-4, the complete variable domain is DSGVTQTPKHLITATGQRVTLRCSPRSGDLSVYWYQQSLDQGLQFLIQYYNGEERAKGNILERFSAQQFPDLHSELNLSSLELGDSALYFCASSVSGYGNEKLFFGSGTQLSVL.

This clone is a singleton in its sample. The V and J genes are TRBV5-1 and TRBJ2-1; a possible D gene is TRBD1 (9 bases). Germline values: CDR1 SGHRS, CDR2 YFSETQ. V was cut by 3 bases and J by 9 bases, with 31 bases left in between. The CDR3 has 19 amino acids. CDR3 amino acids: CASSSEGQGMTSVGGEQFF. In nucleotides, the CDR3 is TGCGCCAGCAGCTCGGAGGGACAGGGAATGACTAGCGTGGGCGGTGAGCAGTTCTTC.

The chain has TRBV6-1 and TRBJ2-2; 7 bases map to TRBD1. Germline V gene data show CDR1 as MNHNS and CDR2 as SASEGT. Trimming removed 2 bases from V and 9 bases from J; junction bases left unmatched: 6. The CDR3 is 14 amino acids. The CDR3: CASSESPGQRELFF. The CDR3 DNA is TGTGCCAGCAGTGAATCCCCGGGACAGAGGGAGCTGTTTTTT.

The CDR3: CASSLGLGQGVGGELFF. Written as DNA, the CDR3 is TGTGCCAGCAGCTTGGGACTAGGACAGGGAGTCGGCGGGGAGCTGTTTTTT. The chain employs TRBV27 and TRBJ2-2, with D perhaps matching TRBD1 or TRBD2 (8 bases each). Per the germline V gene, CDR1 is MNHEY and CDR2 is SMNVEV (reference sequence). Trimming took 6 bases from V and 7 from J, leaving 24 bases between them. CDR3 size: 17 residues.

The chain uses TRBV7-3 and TRBJ2-1, with 11 bases matching TRBD2. The CDR3 loop spans 15 amino acids. CDR1 SGHTA and CDR2 FQGTGA come from the germline V gene. With 8 bases clipped from V and 9 bases from J, the junction kept 12 bases outside the gene matches. CDR3 sequence: CASGSLAGVTGEQFF. CDR3 DNA sequence: TGTGCCAGCGGATCACTAGCGGGAGTTACGGGTGAGCAGTTCTTC. Looking up the rest from reference TRBV7-3 and TRBJ2-1 gives the full variable domain: GAGVSQTPSNKVTEKGKYVELRCDPISGHTALYWYRQSLGQGPEFLIYFQGTGAADDSGLPNDRFFAVRPEGSVSTLKIQRTERGDSAVYLCASGSLAGVTGEQFFGPGTRLTVL.

CDR3 DNA: TGCGCCAGCAGCGGCGCAGGCAGGGTGTCCGAGCAGTACTTC. It specifies CASSGAGRVSEQYF. The chain joins TRBV5-1 to TRBJ2-7, with D perhaps TRBD1 (5 bases). CDR1 is SGHRS, CDR2 YFSETQ, per germline. The CDR3 is 14 amino acids. V lost 4 bases to trimming and J lost 6 bases, with 17 bases between them.

The genes are TRBV7-9 and TRBJ2-7; D remains ambiguous. Germline assignment: CDR1 SEHNR and CDR2 FQNEAQ (reference sequence). The V and J ends lost 4 bases and 0 bases respectively, with 13 bases between them. The CDR3 has 15 residues. The DNA for the CDR3 is TGTGCCAGCAGCTCTCCCAACAGACACTCCTACGAGCAGTACTTC. It translates to CASSSPNRHSYEQYF.

This chain joins TRBV7-9 and TRBJ2-3; 9 positions agree with TRBD1. The CDR3 loop spans 16 amino acids. Germline V CDR1 and CDR2: SEHNR, FQNEAQ (reference sequence). Germline trimming cut 3 bases from V and 5 bases from J; bases unmatched to any gene: 9. CDR3 nucleotides: TGTGCCAGCAGCTTTTCGAGAGGGACAGGGAGAGATACGCAGTATTTT. This gives the protein CASSFSRGTGRDTQYF.

The chain combines TRBV18 with TRBJ1-5, with TRBD1 as a possible D gene (5 bases). Trimming left V 3 bases short and J 7 bases short, with 19 bases between. This CDR3 is built from 16 residues. The germline V gene encodes CDR1 KGHSH and CDR2 LQKENI. The chain's CDR3 is CASSPNMGGARQPQHF. In DNA form, the CDR3 reads TGTGCCAGCTCACCCAATATGGGAGGGGCAAGACAGCCCCAGCATTTT.

The chain links TRBV4-2 to TRBJ1-5; D is possibly TRBD1 (5 bases). CDR1 is LGHNA and CDR2 is YNFKEQ in the germline V gene. The germline V and J ends were trimmed by 2 bases and 5 bases, with 19 bases remaining between them. The CDR3 covers 17 residues. The CDR3 here is CASSQQIPRGTHQPQHF. The CDR3 bases are TGTGCCAGCAGCCAACAAATCCCGCGGGGCACCCATCAGCCCCAGCATTTT.

The rearrangement links TRBV28 to TRBJ2-7, with 11 bases fitting TRBD2. The CDR3 covers 15 residues. V dropped 3 bases and J dropped 3; count of bases not matched to a gene: 4. CDR1 is MDHEN, CDR2 SYDVKM, per germline. Here the CDR3 DNA reads TGTGCCAGCAGTTTGGGGACTAGCGGCGGCTACGAGCAGTACTTC. It encodes CASSLGTSGGYEQYF.

The chain combines TRBV6-5 with TRBJ1-1; no firm D call. The V gene's germline CDR1 is MNHEY and CDR2 SVGAGI. This CDR3 comprises 16 residues. The V and J ends lost 2 bases and 5 bases respectively, with 18 bases between them. CDR3 region: CASSYPLGTGRTEAFF. In nucleotides, the CDR3 is TGTGCCAGCAGTTACCCCCTCGGTACGGGGAGGACTGAAGCTTTCTTT.

This clone has only one observation. The chain carries TRBV9 and TRBJ1-1; 8 bases match TRBD1. Trimming took 4 bases from V and 11 from J; bases not matched to a gene: 7. The germline gives CDR1 SGDLS, CDR2 YYNGEE. The CDR3 totals 12 residues. The chain's CDR3 is CASSPSQGAAFF. CDR3 DNA sequence: TGTGCCAGCAGCCCGAGCCAGGGGGCGGCTTTCTTT. Supplemented by reference TRBV9 and TRBJ1-1, the full variable domain reads DSGVTQTPKHLITATGQRVTLRCSPRSGDLSVYWYQQSLDQGLQFLIQYYNGEERAKGNILERFSAQQFPDLHSELNLSSLELGDSALYFCASSPSQGAAFFGQGTRLTVV.

The chain uses TRBV7-6 and TRBJ2-1; TRBD1 is a possible D gene (6 bases). Germline CDR1 and CDR2: SGHVS and FNYEAQ. V was cut by 5 bases and J by 4 bases, with 12 bases left in between. The CDR3 has 14 residues. CDR3 sequence (DNA): TGTGCCAGCAGCACACGGACAGCTTACAATGAGCAGTTCTTC. It translates to CASSTRTAYNEQFF.

The rearrangement links TRBV28 to TRBJ1-5; no definite D call. This CDR3 region has 16 residues. Deletions cut 5 bases from V and 6 bases from J, with 20 bases between. CDR1 and CDR2 (germline): MDHEN, SYDVKM. The DNA for the CDR3 is TGTGCCAGCAGTCCCTCCTCGGACCCCCAAGGTCAGCCCCAGCATTTT. Encoded protein: CASSPSSDPQGQPQHF.

The chain joins TRBV7-2 to TRBJ1-2; no definite D call. This CDR3 comprises 14 residues. The germline V and J ends were trimmed by 6 bases and 5 bases, with 16 bases remaining between them. Germline V CDR1 and CDR2: SGHTA, FQGNSA. CDR3 in DNA: TGTGCCAGCAGTCAACCGGGTCAACTATATGGCTACACCTTC. Residues: CASSQPGQLYGYTF.

The chain combines TRBV6-1 with TRBJ2-7, with 9 bases matching TRBD2. The germline gives CDR1 MNHNS, CDR2 SASEGT. V shed 0 bases and J 2 bases; nucleotides not matched to a gene: 11. The CDR3 totals 18 residues. The CDR3 sequence is CASSEAQAAGGTTYEQYF. The DNA for the CDR3 is TGTGCCAGCAGTGAAGCTCAGGCAGCGGGAGGAACAACCTACGAGCAGTACTTC.

As regards this clone: Other DNA variants within this sample encode the same CDR3. The chain employs TRBV5-1 and TRBJ2-5; 15 bases agree with TRBD2. The CDR3 extends over 15 amino acids. CDR1 is SGHRS, CDR2 YFSETQ, per germline. J gave up 5 bases and V 4 bases, and 3 bases lay outside the gene matches. Here the CDR3 reads CASSPGLAGGETQYF. As DNA, the CDR3 is TGCGCCAGCAGCCCGGGACTAGCGGGAGGTGAGACCCAGTACTTC.